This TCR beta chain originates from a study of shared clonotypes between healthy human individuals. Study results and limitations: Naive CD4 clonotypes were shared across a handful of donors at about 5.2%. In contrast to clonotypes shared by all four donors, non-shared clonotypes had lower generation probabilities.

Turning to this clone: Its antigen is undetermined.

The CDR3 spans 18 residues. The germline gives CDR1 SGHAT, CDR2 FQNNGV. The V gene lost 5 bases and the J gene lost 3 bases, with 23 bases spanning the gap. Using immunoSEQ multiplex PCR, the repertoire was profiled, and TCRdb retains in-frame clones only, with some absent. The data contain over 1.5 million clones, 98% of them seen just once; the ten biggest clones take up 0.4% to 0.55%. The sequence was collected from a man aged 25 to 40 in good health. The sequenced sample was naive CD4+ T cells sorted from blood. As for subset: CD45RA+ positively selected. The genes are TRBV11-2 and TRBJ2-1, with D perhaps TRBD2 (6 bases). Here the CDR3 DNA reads TGTGCCAGCAGCAAGCGTATCGGGACTCCAGATATCTACAATGAGCAGTTCTTC. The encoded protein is CASSKRIGTPDIYNEQFF.